This T cell receptor beta chain emerged from a study of esophageal squamous cell carcinoma under preoperative chemotherapy. General study points: After treatment, tumor-infiltrating lymphocytes seemed to come partly from incoming peripheral T cells, not only local changes.

This clonotype has at least ten counts. The target antigen is unknown. The CDR3 has 15 residues. V was clipped by 4 bases and J by 9 bases; unmatched bases: 10. Germline CDR1 is SGHNT and CDR2 is YENEEA. Noted time point: before preoperative PTX-NDP chemotherapy. Before surgery, patients were given preoperative paclitaxel-nedaplatin chemotherapy. In TCRdb, the PCR reads were re-called with MiXCR into one record per CDR3 protein. The sample records just over 30,000 distinct CDR3 sequences, under 60% being singletons. Sampling was carried out from a patient given preoperative chemotherapy. The sequence was collected from a human donor with esophageal squamous cell carcinoma. The donor label of this sample is uncertain. The chain is built from TRBV11-3 and TRBJ2-2; 8 nucleotides line up with TRBD2. In DNA, the CDR3 is TGTGCCAGCAGCTATAGAAGCGGGAGTATGCGGGAGCTGTTTTTT. It specifies CASSYRSGSMRELFF.